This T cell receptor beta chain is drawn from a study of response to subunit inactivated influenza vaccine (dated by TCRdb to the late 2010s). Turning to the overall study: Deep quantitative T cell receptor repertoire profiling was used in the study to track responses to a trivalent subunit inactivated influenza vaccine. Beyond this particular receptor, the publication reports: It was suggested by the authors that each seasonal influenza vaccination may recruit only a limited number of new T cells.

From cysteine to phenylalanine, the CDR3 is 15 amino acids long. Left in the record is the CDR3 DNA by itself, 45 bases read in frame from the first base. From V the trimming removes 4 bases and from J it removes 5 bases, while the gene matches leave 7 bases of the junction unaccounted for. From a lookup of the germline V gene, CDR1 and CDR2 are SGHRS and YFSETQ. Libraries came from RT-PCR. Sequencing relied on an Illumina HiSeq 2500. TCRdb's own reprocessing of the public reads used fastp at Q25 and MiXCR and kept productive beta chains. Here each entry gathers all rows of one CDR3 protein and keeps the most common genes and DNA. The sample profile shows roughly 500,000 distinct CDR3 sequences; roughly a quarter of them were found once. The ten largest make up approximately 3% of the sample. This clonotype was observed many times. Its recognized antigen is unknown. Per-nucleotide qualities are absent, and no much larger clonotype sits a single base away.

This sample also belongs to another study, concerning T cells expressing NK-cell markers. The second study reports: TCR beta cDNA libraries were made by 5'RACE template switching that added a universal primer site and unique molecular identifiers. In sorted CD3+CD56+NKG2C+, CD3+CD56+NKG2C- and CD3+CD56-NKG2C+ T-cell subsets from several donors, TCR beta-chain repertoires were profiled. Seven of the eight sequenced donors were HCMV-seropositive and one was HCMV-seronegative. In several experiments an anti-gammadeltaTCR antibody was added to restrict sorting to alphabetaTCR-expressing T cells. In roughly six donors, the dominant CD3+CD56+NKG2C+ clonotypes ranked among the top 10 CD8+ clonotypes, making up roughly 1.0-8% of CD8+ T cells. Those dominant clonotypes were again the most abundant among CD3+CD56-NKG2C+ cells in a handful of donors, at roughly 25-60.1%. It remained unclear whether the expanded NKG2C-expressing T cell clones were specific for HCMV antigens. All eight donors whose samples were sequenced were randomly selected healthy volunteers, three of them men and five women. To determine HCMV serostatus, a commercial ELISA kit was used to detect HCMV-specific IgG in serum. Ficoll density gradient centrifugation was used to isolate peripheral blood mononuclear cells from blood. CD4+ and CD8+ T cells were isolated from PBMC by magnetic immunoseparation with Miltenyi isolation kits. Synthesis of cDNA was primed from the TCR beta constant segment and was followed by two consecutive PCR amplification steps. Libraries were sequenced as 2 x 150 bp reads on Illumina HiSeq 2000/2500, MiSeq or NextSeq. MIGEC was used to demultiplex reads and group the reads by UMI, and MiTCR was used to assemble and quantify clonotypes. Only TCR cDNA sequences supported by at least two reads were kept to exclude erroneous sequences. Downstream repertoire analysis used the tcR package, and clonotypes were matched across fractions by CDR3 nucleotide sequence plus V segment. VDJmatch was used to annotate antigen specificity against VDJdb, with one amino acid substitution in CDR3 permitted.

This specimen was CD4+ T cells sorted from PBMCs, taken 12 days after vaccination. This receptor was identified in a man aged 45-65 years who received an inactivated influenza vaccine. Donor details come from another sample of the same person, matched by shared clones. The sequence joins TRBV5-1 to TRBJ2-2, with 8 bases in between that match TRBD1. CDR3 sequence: CASSPGTGRTGELFF. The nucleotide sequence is TGCGCCAGCAGCCCCGGGACAGGTCGGACCGGGGAGCTGTTTTTT. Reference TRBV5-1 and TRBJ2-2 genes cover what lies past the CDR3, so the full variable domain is KAGVTQTPRYLIKTRGQQVTLSCSPISGHRSVSWYQQTPGQGLQFLFEYFSETQRNKGNFPGRFSGRQFSNSRSEMNVSTLELGDSALYLCASSPGTGRTGELFFGEGSRLTVL.